The TCR beta chain under discussion was sequenced for a study of response to subunit inactivated influenza vaccine. Each CDR3 protein is one row after TCRdb ran MiXCR on the RT-PCR reads. The table lists fewer than 250,000 distinct CDR3 sequences, about 15% of them singletons. The CDR3 runs to 16 residues. The germline V gene has CDR1 KGHDR and CDR2 SFDVKD. The V end lost 4 bases, the J end lost 0 bases, and 12 bases lay between the germline ends. In the case of this clonotype: Its antigen is unidentified.

Study outcomes and limitations: With each seasonal influenza vaccination, the authors suggested, few new T cells are recruited.

This TCR was recovered from a man aged 50-59 years who received an inactivated influenza vaccine. Sequences were derived from CD8+ T cells sorted from PBMCs, sampled approximately 5 days after vaccination. V usage is TRBV24-1 and J usage is TRBJ2-1; possible D gene TRBD2, 5 bases. In DNA form, the CDR3 reads TGTGCCACCAGTGACTCGGACTGGAGCTCCTACAATGAGCAGTTCTTC. Translated: CATSDSDWSSYNEQFF.